This entry lists 14 T cell receptor beta chains sequenced from one sample in a study of control samples from healthy donors and cancer patients. Clones were read by immunoSEQ multiplex PCR, and TCRdb kept only the in-frame ones, dropping some. The data contain about 170,000 clones, 91% of them singletons. The material sequenced was blood. These receptors all come from a woman aged 25 to 39 in good health.

The V call is TRBV28, the J call TRBJ2-1; 13 bases fit TRBD2. Looked up from germline, CDR1 is MDHEN and CDR2 is SYDVKM. V lost 3 bases and J lost 0; bases outside the gene matches: 11. The CDR3 is 20 residues long. CDR3 sequence (DNA): TGTGCCAGCAGTTTCCCACGACTAGCGGGAGGCCGGCCCTCCTACAATGAGCAGTTCTTC. Translation: CASSFPRLAGGRPSYNEQFF.

The chain combines TRBV27 with TRBJ2-1; 9 bases align to TRBD2. Germline V CDR1 and CDR2: MNHEY, SMNVEV (reference sequence). V lost 0 bases and J lost 9; bases outside the gene matches: 9. The CDR3 extends over 16 amino acids. For the CDR3, the DNA is TGTGCCAGCAGTTTATCGAGGGGAGCGGGAGGTCGTGAGCAGTTCTTC. Amino acid sequence: CASSLSRGAGGREQFF.

V and J are TRBV4-2 and TRBJ2-1, with 8 bases fitting TRBD2. Germline loops: CDR1 LGHNA, CDR2 YNFKEQ. The CDR3 runs 16 residues. Trimming removed 0 bases from V and 9 bases from J; junction bases left unmatched: 10. CDR3 region: CASSQDRGLVRSEQFF. DNA of the CDR3: TGTGCCAGCAGCCAAGATAGGGGACTAGTTCGTAGTGAGCAGTTCTTC.

The V and J genes are TRBV4-1 and TRBJ1-2; no definite D call. Germline V gene sequence: CDR1 MGHRA, CDR2 YSYEKL. The CDR3 length is 11 residues. V lost 0 bases, J lost 7 bases, and 3 bases lay in between. The CDR3 reads CASSQDAGYTF. The CDR3 nucleotides read TGCGCCAGCAGCCAAGACGCTGGCTACACCTTC.

This clone was seen repeatedly, ten times or more. DNA for the CDR3: TGTGCCAGCAGCCATGGGGTTTCACCCCTCCACTTT. Translated: CASSHGVSPLHF. The chain has TRBV3-1 (or the pseudogene TRBV3-2) and TRBJ1-6; D is unclear. The ends were cut back, 3 bases at V and 9 bases at J, with 6 bases in the middle. The CDR3 totals 12 residues. The germline V gene has CDR1 LGHDT and CDR2 YNNKEL (reference sequence).

The chain combines TRBV11-3 with TRBJ2-7; D not resolved. The V and J ends lost 1 base and 0 bases respectively, with 13 bases between them. CDR1 and CDR2 (germline): SGHNT, YENEEA. This CDR3 has 16 residues. This chain's CDR3 is CASSLASRGHSYEQYF. CDR3 nucleotides: TGTGCCAGCAGCTTAGCGAGTCGTGGCCACTCCTACGAGCAGTACTTC.

This chain links TRBV7-2 with TRBJ2-7, with TRBD1 matching 7 bases. V trimming: 5 bases; J trimming: 3 bases; junction bases outside the gene matches: 10. CDR3 length: 15 residues. Germline V CDR1 and CDR2: SGHTA, FQGNSA. CDR3: CASSPTGTVYYEQYF. Written as DNA, the CDR3 is TGTGCCAGCAGCCCCACGGGGACAGTATACTACGAGCAGTACTTC.

This clone was seen only once. The chain employs TRBV4-3 and TRBJ2-5, with TRBD1 matching 9 bases. Looked up from germline, CDR1 is LGHNA and CDR2 is YSLEER. Trimming at V came to 0 bases and at J to 4 bases, leaving 9 bases not matched to a gene. This CDR3 contains 17 residues. CDR3 residues: CASSQDLGTGSSETQYF. In nucleotides, the CDR3 is TGCGCCAGCAGCCAAGATTTAGGGACAGGGTCGTCAGAGACCCAGTACTTC.

The V and J genes are TRBV7-9 and TRBJ2-3; TRBD2 matches at 12 bases. In germline, CDR1 is SEHNR, CDR2 FQNEAQ (reference sequence). This CDR3 is 16 amino acids long. The junction had 1 base not matched to a gene; V was cut back by 2 bases and J by 1 base. CDR3 protein: CASSLRTSGGTDTQYF. Here the CDR3 DNA reads TGTGCCAGCAGCTTACGGACTAGCGGGGGCACAGATACGCAGTATTTT. The entire variable domain, with the rest obtained from reference TRBV7-9 and TRBJ2-3, is as follows: DTGVSQNPRHKITKRGQNVTFRCDPISEHNRLYWYRQTLGQGPEFLTYFQNEAQLEKSRLLSDRFSAERPKGSFSTLEIQRTEQGDSAMYLCASSLRTSGGTDTQYFGPGTRLTVL.

The chain joins TRBV28 to TRBJ2-6; 7 nucleotides align to TRBD1. The CDR3 is 14 amino acids. J gave up 5 bases and V 5 bases, and 3 bases lay outside the gene matches. Germline V CDR1 and CDR2: MDHEN, SYDVKM. CDR3 coding DNA: TGTGCCAGCAGTCGACAGGGTAGGGCCAACGTCCTGACTTTC. Residues: CASSRQGRANVLTF.

This sequence joins TRBV2 and TRBJ1-1; no firm D call. Germline CDR1 is SNHLY and CDR2 is FYNNEI. Trimming shortened V by 1 base and J by 6 bases, and 12 bases separated the two germline ends. The CDR3 is 14 residues long. CDR3 coding DNA: TGTGCCAGCAGTGAAGGCCTGAGGATGGCTGAAGCTTTCTTT. This codes for CASSEGLRMAEAFF.

This chain links TRBV19 with TRBJ1-1, with a possible D match to TRBD1 (6 bases). V lost 2 bases and J 0 bases, leaving 10 bases between the germline ends. The germline gives CDR1 LNHDA, CDR2 SQIVND (reference sequence). The CDR3 extends over 15 amino acids. Here the CDR3 reads CASSIRGQLNTEAFF. In nucleotides, the CDR3 is TGTGCCAGTAGTATAAGGGGACAATTGAACACTGAAGCTTTCTTT.

The chain joins TRBV19 to TRBJ1-6; D remains ambiguous. V lost 8 bases and J lost 7, with 12 bases in between. Germline V lookup: CDR1 LNHDA, CDR2 SQIVND (reference sequence). The CDR3 is 13 amino acids. CDR3 nucleotide sequence: TGTGCCAGTGGCCCCGGACGCAATTCACCCCTCCACTTT. Its translation is CASGPGRNSPLHF. Together with reference TRBV19 and TRBJ1-6, the CDR3 gives the full variable domain: DGGITQSPKYLFRKEGQNVTLSCEQNLNHDAMYWYRQDPGQGLRLIYYSQIVNDFQKGDIAEGYSVSREKKESFPLTVTSAQKNPTAFYLCASGPGRNSPLHFGNGTRLTVT.

The chain recombines TRBV9 with TRBJ2-1; 9 bases line up with TRBD2. Germline CDR1 and CDR2: SGDLS and YYNGEE. After removal of 0 bases from V and 8 bases from J, the junction contained 9 bases not matched to a gene. The CDR3 contains 16 residues. This CDR3 reads CASSVVYCGRAHEQFF. The CDR3, as DNA: TGTGCCAGCAGCGTAGTATATTGCGGGAGGGCCCATGAGCAGTTCTTC.